A single sample is the source of the 17 T cell receptor beta chains below, sequenced in a study of blood T cell repertoires in COVID-19. The assay was immunoSEQ multiplex PCR, and TCRdb's table has in-frame clones only and misses some. The sample has roughly 250,000 clones, approximately 86% seen once. Sequenced input: peripheral blood. These receptors all stem from a woman aged 55-69 years with active or convalescent COVID-19.

This chain links TRBV30 with TRBJ2-1; D is possibly TRBD2 (6 bases). Per germline, CDR1 GTSNPN and CDR2 SVGIG (reference sequence). Trimming took off 5 bases at V and 7 bases at J, with 18 bases between the two ends. The CDR3 is 14 residues long. The CDR3 protein is CAWSAGTRSNEQFF. The CDR3 DNA follows: TGTGCCTGGTCCGCCGGGACTCGGTCAAATGAGCAGTTCTTC.

Here the CDR3 reads CSAGSGGGEAFF. CDR3 in DNA: TGCAGCGCCGGGTCCGGGGGTGGGGAAGCTTTCTTT. The chain recombines TRBV29-1 with TRBJ1-1, with a tentative D call TRBD1 (5 bases). The V gene lost 7 bases and the J gene lost 8 bases, with 17 bases spanning the gap. The CDR3 spans 12 residues. CDR1 is SQVTM and CDR2 is ANQGSEA in the germline V gene.

The rearrangement joins TRBV2 to TRBJ2-1; perhaps TRBD1 as D (6 bases). This CDR3 region has 13 residues. Germline-derived CDR1 and CDR2 are SNHLY and FYNNEI. Deletions cut 7 bases from V and 6 bases from J, with 13 bases between. The CDR3 nucleotides are TGTGCCAGCAACAGGGTTGGAGGCAATGAGCAGTTCTTC. It is translated as CASNRVGGNEQFF.

This clone was observed a few times. J is TRBJ2-3 and V is TRBV24-1; TRBD2 matches 10 bases. Losses at the gene ends were 4 bases for V and 6 bases for J; bases not matched to a gene: 6. CDR1 and CDR2 (germline): KGHDR, SFDVKD. This CDR3 spans 15 amino acids. This CDR3 reads CATSEAGGPWDTQYF. CDR3 nucleotide sequence: TGTGCCACCAGTGAAGCGGGGGGGCCGTGGGATACGCAGTATTTT.

This clone has only one observation. J is TRBJ1-2 and V is TRBV24-1; D gene unclear. V lost 7 bases to trimming and J lost 1 base, with 12 bases between them. This CDR3 has 14 residues. In germline, CDR1 is KGHDR, CDR2 SFDVKD. CDR3 residues: CATSGLGSNYGYTF. Here the CDR3 DNA reads TGTGCCACCAGCGGTTTGGGCAGTAACTATGGCTACACCTTC.

This chain connects TRBV19 to TRBJ2-1; 8 nucleotides align to TRBD1. Per the germline V gene, CDR1 is LNHDA and CDR2 is SQIVND (reference sequence). J lost 8 bases, V lost 2 bases, and 8 bases had no gene match. This CDR3 spans 15 amino acids. The CDR3 DNA reads TGTGCCAGTAGTATATGGACAGGGAGGCCCGATGAGCAGTTCTTC. This gives the protein CASSIWTGRPDEQFF.

The V gene is TRBV6-5, the J gene TRBJ1-1; weak D call: TRBD1 (5 bases). The germline V and J ends were trimmed by 4 bases and 9 bases, with 15 bases remaining between them. The germline CDR1 and CDR2 sequences are MNHEY and SVGAGI. CDR3 length: 13 amino acids. CDR3: CASSFPGLGQAFF. As DNA, the CDR3 is TGTGCCAGCAGTTTCCCGGGACTGGGCCAAGCTTTCTTT.

V and J are TRBV9 and TRBJ2-3; TRBD2 matches 7 bases. The CDR3 contains 13 residues. The V segment lost 4 bases and the J segment 5 bases; nucleotides outside the gene matches: 4. Germline assignment: CDR1 SGDLS and CDR2 YYNGEE. CDR3 sequence (DNA): TGTGCCAGCAGCCCCCGGGGGGTAGATACGCAGTATTTT. Translated, it gives CASSPRGVDTQYF.

This clone came up once. This chain joins TRBV6-5 and TRBJ2-1, with D tentatively TRBD2 (7 bases). Germline V CDR1 and CDR2: MNHEY, SVGAGI. V lost 4 bases and J lost 9, with 19 bases in between. This CDR3 spans 15 amino acids. CDR3 sequence: CASSWILEGGGEQFF. Here the CDR3 DNA reads TGTGCCAGCAGTTGGATCTTGGAGGGGGGGGGTGAGCAGTTCTTC.

In this sample, this clone turned up once. This chain joins TRBV10-3 and TRBJ2-1; D is perhaps TRBD2 (5 bases). CDR3 length: 15 residues. Germline V gene lookup returns CDR1 ENHRY and CDR2 SYGVKD. V lost 0 bases and J 8 bases, leaving 14 bases between the germline ends. The CDR3 sequence: CAISESLGEGDEQFF. In nucleotides, the CDR3 is TGTGCCATCAGTGAGTCGCTTGGCGAGGGCGATGAGCAGTTCTTC.

The DNA for the CDR3 is TGCGCCAGCAGCCAAGATTCGGGGACTAGGCTTAATGAGCAGTTCTTC. This codes for CASSQDSGTRLNEQFF. The chain employs TRBV4-1 and TRBJ2-1; TRBD2 aligns across 8 bases. There are 16 residues in the CDR3. Germline CDR1 MGHRA, CDR2 YSYEKL. Trimming cost V 0 bases and J 7 bases; bases outside gene matches: 8.

DNA for the CDR3: TGTGCCAGTAGTAGCTCCCTAACCAGGGGGTCGGTAGACGAAAAACTGTTTTTT. Translated: CASSSSLTRGSVDEKLFF. This chain links TRBV19 with TRBJ1-4, with 7 bases fitting TRBD1. This CDR3 has 18 amino acids. V gave up 4 bases and J gave up 8 bases; unmatched junction bases: 19. Germline V CDR1 and CDR2: LNHDA, SQIVND (reference sequence). Full variable domain (remainder filled in from reference TRBV19 and TRBJ1-4): DGGITQSPKYLFRKEGQNVTLSCEQNLNHDAMYWYRQDPGQGLRLIYYSQIVNDFQKGDIAEGYSVSREKKESFPLTVTSAQKNPTAFYLCASSSSLTRGSVDEKLFFGSGTQLSVL.

The rearrangement joins TRBV9 to TRBJ2-5; 7 nucleotides line up with TRBD1. V was pared by 3 bases and J by 3 bases, with 2 bases of the junction left unmatched. Germline V gene sequence: CDR1 SGDLS, CDR2 YYNGEE. This CDR3 is built from 13 residues. The CDR3 loop is CASSGGGEETQYF. The CDR3 DNA reads TGTGCCAGCAGCGGAGGGGGCGAAGAGACCCAGTACTTC. The full variable domain, completed using reference TRBV9 and TRBJ2-5, is DSGVTQTPKHLITATGQRVTLRCSPRSGDLSVYWYQQSLDQGLQFLIQYYNGEERAKGNILERFSAQQFPDLHSELNLSSLELGDSALYFCASSGGGEETQYFGPGTRLLVL.

DNA of the CDR3: TGTGCCAGCAGTTTAATTGGTACAATTTCACCCCTCCACTTT. Translating gives CASSLIGTISPLHF. The chain recombines TRBV27 with TRBJ1-6; D call uncertain. The CDR3 covers 14 residues. The germline CDR1 and CDR2 sequences are MNHEY and SMNVEV (reference sequence). The germline V and J ends were trimmed by 2 bases and 9 bases, with 11 bases remaining between them.

DNA of the CDR3: TGTGCCAGCAGGAGACAGGGGGCTGGCACCTTC. This translates into CASRRQGAGTF. This sequence joins TRBV6-5 and TRBJ1-2; 10 nucleotides agree with TRBD1. CDR1 and CDR2 from the germline V gene are MNHEY and SVGAGI. The CDR3 consists of 11 residues. Trimming cost V 6 bases and J 13 bases; bases outside gene matches: 5.

There are a few counts of this clone. The rearrangement joins TRBV11-2 to TRBJ2-2, with 11 bases lining up with TRBD2. Losses at the gene ends were 1 base for V and 9 bases for J; bases not matched to a gene: 13. The CDR3 covers 18 residues. Germline CDR1 reads SGHAT; CDR2 reads FQNNGV. For the CDR3, the DNA is TGTGCCAGCAGCTTAGGATCCTGGCTAGCGGGGGGACTCAGGGAGCTGTTTTTT. Translation: CASSLGSWLAGGLRELFF.

This clone was counted many times. The genes are TRBV5-1 and TRBJ2-4; D is perhaps TRBD1 (6 bases). Germline CDR1 SGHRS, CDR2 YFSETQ. The V and J ends lost 4 bases and 0 bases respectively, with 17 bases between them. The CDR3 spans 17 residues. The CDR3, as DNA: TGCGCCAGCAGCAAGGACGGGACACGCATAGCCAAAAACATTCAGTACTTC. It yields the protein CASSKDGTRIAKNIQYF.